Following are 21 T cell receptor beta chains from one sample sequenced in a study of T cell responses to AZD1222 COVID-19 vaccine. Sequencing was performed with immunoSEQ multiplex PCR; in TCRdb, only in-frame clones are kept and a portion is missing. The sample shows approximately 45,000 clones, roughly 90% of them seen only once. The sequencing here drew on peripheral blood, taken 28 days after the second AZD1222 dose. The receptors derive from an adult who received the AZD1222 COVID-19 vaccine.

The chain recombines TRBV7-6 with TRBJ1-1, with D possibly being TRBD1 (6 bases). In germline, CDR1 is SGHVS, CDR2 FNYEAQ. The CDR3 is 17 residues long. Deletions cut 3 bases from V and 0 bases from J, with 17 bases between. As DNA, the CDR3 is TGTGCCAGCAGCTTCAATACAGGGTTGGGCATGAACACTGAAGCTTTCTTT. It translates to CASSFNTGLGMNTEAFF.

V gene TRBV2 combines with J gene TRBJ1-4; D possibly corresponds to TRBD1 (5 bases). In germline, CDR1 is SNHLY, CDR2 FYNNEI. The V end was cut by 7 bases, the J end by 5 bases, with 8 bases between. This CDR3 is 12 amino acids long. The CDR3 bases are TGTGCCAGCATTAAGGGGAATGAAAAACTGTTTTTT. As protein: CASIKGNEKLFF.

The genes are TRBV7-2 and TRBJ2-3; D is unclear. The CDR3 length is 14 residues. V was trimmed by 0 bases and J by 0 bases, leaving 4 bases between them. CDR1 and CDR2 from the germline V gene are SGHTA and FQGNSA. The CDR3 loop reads CASSLAGSTDTQYF. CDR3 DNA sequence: TGTGCCAGCAGCTTAGCGGGAAGCACAGATACGCAGTATTTT.

The CDR3 region has the DNA TGTGCCAGCAAGGAACGGCCTGGCAATCAGCCCCAGCATTTT. Its protein is CASKERPGNQPQHF. This chain connects TRBV21-1 to TRBJ1-5. TRBV21-1 is described as a pseudogene. The CDR3 is 14 residues long.

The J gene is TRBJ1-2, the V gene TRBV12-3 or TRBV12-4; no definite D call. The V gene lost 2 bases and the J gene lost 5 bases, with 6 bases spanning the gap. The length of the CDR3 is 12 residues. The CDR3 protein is CASSLREYGYTF. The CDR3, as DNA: TGTGCCAGCAGTTTACGGGAGTATGGCTACACCTTC.

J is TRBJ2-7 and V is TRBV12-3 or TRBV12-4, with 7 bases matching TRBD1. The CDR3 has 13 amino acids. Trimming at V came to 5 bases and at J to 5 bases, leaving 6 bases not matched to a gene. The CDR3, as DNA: TGTGCCAGCAGTATGACAGGGACCCACGAGCAGTACTTC. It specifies CASSMTGTHEQYF.

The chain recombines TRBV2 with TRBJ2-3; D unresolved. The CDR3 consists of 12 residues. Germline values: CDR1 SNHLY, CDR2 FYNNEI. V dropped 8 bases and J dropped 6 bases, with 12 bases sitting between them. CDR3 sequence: CASAYSSDTQYF. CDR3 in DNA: TGTGCCAGCGCTTACAGTTCGGATACGCAGTATTTT.

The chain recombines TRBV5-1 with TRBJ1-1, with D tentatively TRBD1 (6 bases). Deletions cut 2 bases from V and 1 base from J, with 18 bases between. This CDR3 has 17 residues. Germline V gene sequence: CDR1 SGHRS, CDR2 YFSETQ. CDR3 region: CASSLTTGEGANTEAFF. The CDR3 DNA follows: TGCGCCAGCAGCTTAACGACAGGAGAAGGTGCGAACACTGAAGCTTTCTTT.

Written as DNA, the CDR3 is TGCGCCAGCAGCCCGGACGGCAGTAATGGCTACACCTTC. Protein sequence: CASSPDGSNGYTF. The V gene is TRBV5-1, the J gene TRBJ1-2; D not certain. CDR1 is SGHRS, CDR2 YFSETQ, per germline. This CDR3 comprises 13 residues. The V and J ends lost 4 bases and 6 bases respectively, with 13 bases between them.

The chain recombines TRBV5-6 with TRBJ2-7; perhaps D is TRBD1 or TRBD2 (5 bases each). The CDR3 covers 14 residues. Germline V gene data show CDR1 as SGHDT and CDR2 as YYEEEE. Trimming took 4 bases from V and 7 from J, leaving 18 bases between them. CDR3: CASSTGAAGNEQYF. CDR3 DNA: TGTGCCAGCAGCACCGGGGCCGCTGGGAATGAGCAGTACTTC.

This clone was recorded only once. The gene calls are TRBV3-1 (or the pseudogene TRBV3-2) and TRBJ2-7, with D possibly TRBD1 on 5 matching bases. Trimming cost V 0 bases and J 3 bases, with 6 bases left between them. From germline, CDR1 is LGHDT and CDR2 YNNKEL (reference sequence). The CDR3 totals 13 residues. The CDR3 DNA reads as TGTGCCAGCAGCCAAGATAGGGGCTACGAGCAGTACTTC. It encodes CASSQDRGYEQYF.

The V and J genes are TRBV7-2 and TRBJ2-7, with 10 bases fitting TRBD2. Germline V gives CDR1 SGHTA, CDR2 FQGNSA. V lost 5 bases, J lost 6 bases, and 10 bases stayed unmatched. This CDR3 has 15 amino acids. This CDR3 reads CASSASPSGRSEQYF. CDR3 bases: TGTGCCAGCAGCGCATCCCCTAGCGGGAGAAGCGAGCAGTACTTC.

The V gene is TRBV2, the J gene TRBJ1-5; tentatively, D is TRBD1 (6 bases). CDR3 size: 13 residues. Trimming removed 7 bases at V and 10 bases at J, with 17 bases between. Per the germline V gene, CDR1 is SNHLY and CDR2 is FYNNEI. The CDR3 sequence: CASTETGGLPQHF. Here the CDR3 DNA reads TGTGCCAGCACTGAGACAGGTGGCCTTCCCCAGCATTTT.

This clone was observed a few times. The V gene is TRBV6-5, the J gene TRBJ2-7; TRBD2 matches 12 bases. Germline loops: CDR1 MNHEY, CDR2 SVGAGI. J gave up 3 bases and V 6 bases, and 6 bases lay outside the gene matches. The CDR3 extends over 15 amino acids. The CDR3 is CASRLTSGRIYEQYF. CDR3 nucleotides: TGTGCCAGCAGACTGACTAGCGGGAGAATCTACGAGCAGTACTTC.

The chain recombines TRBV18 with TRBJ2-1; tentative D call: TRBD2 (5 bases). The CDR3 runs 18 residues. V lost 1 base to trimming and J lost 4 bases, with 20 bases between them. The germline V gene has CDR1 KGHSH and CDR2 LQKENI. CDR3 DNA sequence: TGTGCCAGCTCACCACTCTCCTCCTGGCTAGCAGATTACAATGAGCAGTTCTTC. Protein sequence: CASSPLSSWLADYNEQFF.

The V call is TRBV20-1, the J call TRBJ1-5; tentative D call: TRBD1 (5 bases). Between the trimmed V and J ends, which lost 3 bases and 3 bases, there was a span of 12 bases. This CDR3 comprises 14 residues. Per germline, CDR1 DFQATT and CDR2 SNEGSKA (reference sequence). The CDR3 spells CSASGDSNNQPQHF. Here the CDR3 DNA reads TGCAGTGCTAGTGGTGACAGTAACAATCAGCCCCAGCATTTT.

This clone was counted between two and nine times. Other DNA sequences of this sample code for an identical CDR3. CDR3 residues: CASSLAGGDYGYTF. As DNA, the CDR3 is TGCGCCAGCAGCTTGGCTGGGGGCGACTATGGCTACACCTTC. V and J are TRBV5-1 and TRBJ1-2, with D perhaps matching TRBD1 (6 bases). This CDR3 is 14 amino acids long. Trimming left V 0 bases short and J 3 bases short, with 9 bases between. CDR1 is SGHRS and CDR2 is YFSETQ in the germline V gene.

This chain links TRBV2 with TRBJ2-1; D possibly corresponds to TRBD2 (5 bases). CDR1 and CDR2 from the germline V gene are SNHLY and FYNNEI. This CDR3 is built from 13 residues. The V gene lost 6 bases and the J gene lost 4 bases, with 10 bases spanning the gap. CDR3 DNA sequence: TGTGCCAGCAGCCAACGGGGTTACAATGAGCAGTTCTTC. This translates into CASSQRGYNEQFF.

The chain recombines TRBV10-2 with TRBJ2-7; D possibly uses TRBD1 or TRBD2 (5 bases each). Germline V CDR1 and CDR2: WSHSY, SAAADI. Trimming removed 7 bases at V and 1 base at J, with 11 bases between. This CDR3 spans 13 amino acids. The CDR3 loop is CASNTGGSYEQYF. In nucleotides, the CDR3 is TGCGCCAGCAACACAGGCGGGTCCTACGAGCAGTACTTC.

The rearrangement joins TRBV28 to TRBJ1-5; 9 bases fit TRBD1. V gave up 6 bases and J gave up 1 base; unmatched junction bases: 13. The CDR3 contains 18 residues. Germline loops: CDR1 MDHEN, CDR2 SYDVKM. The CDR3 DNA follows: TGTGCCAGCAGAAGCCTATGGACAGGGGCCTTAAGCAATCAGCCCCAGCATTTT. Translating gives CASRSLWTGALSNQPQHF.

The CDR3 nucleotides are TGTGCCAGCAGCTTAGGCAGACTAGCGGGAGGGACAGATACGCAGTATTTT. This translates into CASSLGRLAGGTDTQYF. The chain is built from TRBV11-2 and TRBJ2-3; TRBD2 agrees at 14 bases. The germline V gene has CDR1 SGHAT and CDR2 FQNNGV. The ends lost 1 base at V and 3 bases at J; junction bases unmatched: 3. The CDR3 has 17 residues.